A selection of T cell receptor beta chains follows, all from one sample in a study of shared clonotypes between healthy human individuals. Sequenced by immunoSEQ multiplex PCR; TCRdb stores in-frame clones only, minus some. This sample has about 600,000 clones, with around 97% found just once. The material sequenced was naive CD4+ T cells sorted from blood. These receptors all come from a woman aged 25 to 39 in good health. Both conserved end residues are part of each CDR3. A D gene is named only where the DNA matches it firmly. A row's size may be missing; if present it is once, few, many or a size class.

abundance,j_gene,len,v_gene,d_gene,CDR3nt,CDR3aa
-,TRBJ1-5,13,TRBV28,-,TGTGCCAGCAGTTTCATCAGCAATCAGCCCCAGCATTTT,CASSFISNQPQHF
-,TRBJ2-6,15,TRBV5-1,-,TGCGCCAGCAGCTTGGGAGTTCTGGGGCCAAACGTCCTGACTTTC,CASSLGVLGPNVLTF
-,TRBJ2-1,17,TRBV4-2,TRBD2,TGTGCCAGCAGCCAGTCGATAGCGGGAGCGGGTTACAATGAGCAGTTCTTC,CASSQSIAGAGYNEQFF
-,TRBJ2-1,17,TRBV11-2,TRBD1,TGTGCCAGCAGCTCCTTAAACCCAATTGACAGGGGCAATGAGCAGTTCTTC,CASSSLNPIDRGNEQFF
-,TRBJ1-1,14,TRBV2,TRBD1,TGTGCCAGCAGTGAATACAGGGGGAACACTGAAGCTTTCTTT,CASSEYRGNTEAFF
-,TRBJ2-5,14,TRBV7-7,-,TGTGCCAGCAGCCGGACAAACCGTCAAGAGACCCAGTACTTC,CASSRTNRQETQYF
few,TRBJ1-1,13,TRBV29-1,-,TGCAGCGTCCAAGACACAGCGAACACTGAAGCTTTCTTT,CSVQDTANTEAFF
-,TRBJ1-5,14,TRBV5-1,TRBD1,TGCGCCAGCAGCTTGAAGGGGGCCGGTCAGCCCCAGCATTTT,CASSLKGAGQPQHF
-,TRBJ2-3,16,TRBV10-1,TRBD2,TGCGCCAGCAGTGTGCGCGGGAGGGCCTCGGTGGATACGCAGTATTTT,CASSVRGRASVDTQYF
-,TRBJ1-2,13,TRBV6-5,-,TGTGCCAGTTCCCCCGGGCGTTTGTGGGGCTACACCTTC,CASSPGRLWGYTF
-,TRBJ2-1,10,TRBV2,-,TGTGCCAGCAGTGAGGGCCAGCAGTTCTTC,CASSEGQQFF
-,TRBJ1-2,16,TRBV19,-,TGTGCCAGTAGTACAACGGGACCCGCTAGTATTTATGGCTACACCTTC,CASSTTGPASIYGYTF
-,TRBJ1-2,14,TRBV11-1,-,TGTGCCAGCAGCCTCGGGGCATCTCGAGCCGGCTACACCTTC,CASSLGASRAGYTF